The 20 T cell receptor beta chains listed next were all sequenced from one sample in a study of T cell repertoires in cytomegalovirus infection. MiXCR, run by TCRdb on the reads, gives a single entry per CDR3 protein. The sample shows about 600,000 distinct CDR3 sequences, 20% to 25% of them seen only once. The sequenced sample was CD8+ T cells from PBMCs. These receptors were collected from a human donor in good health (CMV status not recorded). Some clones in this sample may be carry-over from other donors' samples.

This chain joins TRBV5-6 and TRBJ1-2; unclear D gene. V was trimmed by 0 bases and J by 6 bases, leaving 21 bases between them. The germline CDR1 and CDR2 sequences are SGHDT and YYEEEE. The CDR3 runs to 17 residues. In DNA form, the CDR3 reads TGTGCCAGCAGCTTGGGTTTGCAGGCCCGGACGATGGATGGCTACACCTTC. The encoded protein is CASSLGLQARTMDGYTF.

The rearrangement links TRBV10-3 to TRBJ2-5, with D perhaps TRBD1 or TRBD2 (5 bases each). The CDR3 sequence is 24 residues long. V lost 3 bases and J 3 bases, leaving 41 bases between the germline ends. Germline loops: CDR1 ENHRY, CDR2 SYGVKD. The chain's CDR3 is CAISEQETHSSDSGDPFFEETQYF. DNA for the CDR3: TGTGCCATCAGTGAACAGGAGACCCATTCTTCGGATAGTGGGGACCCATTCTTCGAAGAGACCCAGTACTTC.

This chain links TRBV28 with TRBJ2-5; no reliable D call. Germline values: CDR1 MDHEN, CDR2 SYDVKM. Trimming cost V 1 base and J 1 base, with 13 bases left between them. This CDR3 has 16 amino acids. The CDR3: CASSLLPESIQETQYF. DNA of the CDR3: TGTGCCAGCAGTTTATTGCCAGAATCCATCCAAGAGACCCAGTACTTC. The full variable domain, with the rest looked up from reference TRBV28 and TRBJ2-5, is DVKVTQSSRYLVKRTGEKVFLECVQDMDHENMFWYRQDPGLGLRLIYFSYDVKMKEKGDIPEGYSVSREKKERFSLILESASTNQTSMYLCASSLLPESIQETQYFGPGTRLLVL.

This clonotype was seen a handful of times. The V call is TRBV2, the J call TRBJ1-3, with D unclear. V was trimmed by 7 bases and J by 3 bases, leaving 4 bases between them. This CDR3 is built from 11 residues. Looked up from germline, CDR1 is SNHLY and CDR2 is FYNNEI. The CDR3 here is CASTGGNTIYF. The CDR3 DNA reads TGTGCCAGCACGGGTGGAAACACCATATATTTT.

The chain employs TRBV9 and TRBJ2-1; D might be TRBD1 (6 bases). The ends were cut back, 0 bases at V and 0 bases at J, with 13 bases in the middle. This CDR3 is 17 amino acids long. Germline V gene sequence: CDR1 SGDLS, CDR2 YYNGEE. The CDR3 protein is CASSVAQDRSSYNEQFF. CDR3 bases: TGTGCCAGCAGCGTAGCCCAGGACAGAAGCTCCTACAATGAGCAGTTCTTC.

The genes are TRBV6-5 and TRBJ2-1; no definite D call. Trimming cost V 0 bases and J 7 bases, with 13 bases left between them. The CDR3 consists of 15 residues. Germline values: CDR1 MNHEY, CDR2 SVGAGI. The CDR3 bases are TGTGCCAGCAGTTACTCCTCGAGTATGCTTAATGAGCAGTTCTTC. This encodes CASSYSSSMLNEQFF.

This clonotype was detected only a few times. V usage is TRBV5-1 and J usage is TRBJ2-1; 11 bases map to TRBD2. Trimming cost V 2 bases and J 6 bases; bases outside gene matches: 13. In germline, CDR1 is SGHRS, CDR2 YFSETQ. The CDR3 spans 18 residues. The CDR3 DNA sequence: TGCGCCAGCAGCTTCGGAACTAGCGGGGGCCTCTCGATCAATGAGCAGTTCTTC. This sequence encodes CASSFGTSGGLSINEQFF.

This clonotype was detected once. CDR3 bases: TGTGCCAGTAGCAGCTATGGTGACGGCAATGAGCAGTTCTTC. It is translated as CASSSYGDGNEQFF. The chain links TRBV19 to TRBJ2-1, with unresolved D. With 6 bases removed from V and 6 bases from J, the gap between germline ends came to 15 bases. Germline CDR1 and CDR2: LNHDA and SQIVND (reference sequence). There are 14 residues in the CDR3.

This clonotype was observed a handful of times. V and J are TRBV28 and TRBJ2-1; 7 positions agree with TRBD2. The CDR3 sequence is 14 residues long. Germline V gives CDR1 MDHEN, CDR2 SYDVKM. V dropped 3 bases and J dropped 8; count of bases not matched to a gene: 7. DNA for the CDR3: TGTGCCAGCAGTTTTATCCTAGCGGTTGATGAGCAGTTCTTC. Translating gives CASSFILAVDEQFF.

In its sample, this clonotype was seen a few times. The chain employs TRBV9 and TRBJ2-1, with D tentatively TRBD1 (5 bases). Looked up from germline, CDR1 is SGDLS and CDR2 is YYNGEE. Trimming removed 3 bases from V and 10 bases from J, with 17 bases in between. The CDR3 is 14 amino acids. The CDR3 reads CASSAQPQGREQFF. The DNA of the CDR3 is TGTGCCAGCAGCGCCCAACCGCAGGGAAGGGAGCAGTTCTTC. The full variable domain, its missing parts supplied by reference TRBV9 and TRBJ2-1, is DSGVTQTPKHLITATGQRVTLRCSPRSGDLSVYWYQQSLDQGLQFLIQYYNGEERAKGNILERFSAQQFPDLHSELNLSSLELGDSALYFCASSAQPQGREQFFGPGTRLTVL.

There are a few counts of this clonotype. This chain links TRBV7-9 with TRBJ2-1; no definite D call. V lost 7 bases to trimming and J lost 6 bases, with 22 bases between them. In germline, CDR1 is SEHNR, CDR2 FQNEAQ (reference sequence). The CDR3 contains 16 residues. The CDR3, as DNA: TGTGCCAGCACCCACGCCCCCCGTCGCGAAGGCAATGAGCAGTTCTTC. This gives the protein CASTHAPRREGNEQFF. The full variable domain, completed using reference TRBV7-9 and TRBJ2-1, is DTGVSQNPRHKITKRGQNVTFRCDPISEHNRLYWYRQTLGQGPEFLTYFQNEAQLEKSRLLSDRFSAERPKGSFSTLEIQRTEQGDSAMYLCASTHAPRREGNEQFFGPGTRLTVL.

The CDR3 nucleotides read TGTGCCAGCACTCCGGGGCCTAAAGGAGCAGATACGCAGTATTTT. This sequence encodes CASTPGPKGADTQYF. This chain connects TRBV6-2 or TRBV6-3 to TRBJ2-3; D may be TRBD1 or TRBD2 (5 bases each). CDR1 and CDR2 (germline): MNHEY, SVGEGT. The CDR3 is 15 amino acids. V lost 7 bases to trimming and J lost 4 bases, with 18 bases between them.

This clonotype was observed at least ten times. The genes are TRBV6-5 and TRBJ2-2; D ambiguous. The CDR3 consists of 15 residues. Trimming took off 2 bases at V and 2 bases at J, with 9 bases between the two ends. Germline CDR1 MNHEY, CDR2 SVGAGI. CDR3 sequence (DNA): TGTGCCAGCAGTTACACCGGGCCCAACACCGGGGAGCTGTTTTTT. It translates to CASSYTGPNTGELFF.

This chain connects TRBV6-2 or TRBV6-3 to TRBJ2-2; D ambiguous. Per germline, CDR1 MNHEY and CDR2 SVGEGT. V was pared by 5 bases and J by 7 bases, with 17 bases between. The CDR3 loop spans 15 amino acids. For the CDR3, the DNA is TGTGCCAGCAGTCCGCGCCTTGATTCCAGCGGGGAGCTGTTTTTT. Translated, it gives CASSPRLDSSGELFF.

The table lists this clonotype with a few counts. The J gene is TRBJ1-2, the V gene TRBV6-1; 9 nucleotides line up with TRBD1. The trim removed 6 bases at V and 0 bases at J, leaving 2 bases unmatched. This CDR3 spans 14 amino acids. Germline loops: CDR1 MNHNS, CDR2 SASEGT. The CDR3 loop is CASSGTGPNYGYTF. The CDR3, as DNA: TGTGCCAGCAGCGGGACAGGGCCTAACTATGGCTACACCTTC.

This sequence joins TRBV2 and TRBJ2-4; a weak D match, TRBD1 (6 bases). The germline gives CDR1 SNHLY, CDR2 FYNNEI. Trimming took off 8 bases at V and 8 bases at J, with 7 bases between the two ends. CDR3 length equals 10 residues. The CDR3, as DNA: TGTGCCAGCTCAGGGGACATTCAGTACTTC. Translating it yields CASSGDIQYF.

CDR3 amino acids: CSARADKDSNTGELFF. In DNA form, the CDR3 reads TGCAGTGCTAGAGCGGACAAGGATTCGAACACCGGGGAGCTGTTTTTT. This chain joins TRBV20-1 and TRBJ2-2; a weak D match, TRBD1 (5 bases). The CDR3 has 16 amino acids. Germline CDR1 and CDR2: DFQATT and SNEGSKA (reference sequence). Trimming took off 1 base at V and 0 bases at J, with 12 bases between the two ends.

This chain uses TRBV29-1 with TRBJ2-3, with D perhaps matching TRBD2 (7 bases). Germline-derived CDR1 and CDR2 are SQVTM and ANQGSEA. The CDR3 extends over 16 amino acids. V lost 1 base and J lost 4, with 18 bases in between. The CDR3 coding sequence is TGCAGCGTTGAAGGCGGGGGCACAAACAACCCAGATACGCAGTATTTT. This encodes CSVEGGGTNNPDTQYF.

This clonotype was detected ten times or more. CDR3 in DNA: TGTGCCAGCAGTGACGACGGGAGCTCCTATAATTCACCCCTCCACTTT. Its protein product is CASSDDGSSYNSPLHF. The chain links TRBV28 to TRBJ1-6; D is undetermined. Germline V gene data show CDR1 as MDHEN and CDR2 as SYDVKM. The CDR3 length is 16 residues. The ends were cut back, 5 bases at V and 0 bases at J, with 11 bases in the middle.

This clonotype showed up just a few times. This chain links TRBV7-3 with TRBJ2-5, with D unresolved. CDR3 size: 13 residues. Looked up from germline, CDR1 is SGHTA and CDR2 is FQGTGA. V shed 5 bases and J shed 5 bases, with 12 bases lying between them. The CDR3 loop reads CASSARSGETQYF. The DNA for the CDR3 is TGTGCCAGCAGCGCAAGGAGTGGGGAGACCCAGTACTTC.